The count of the clone carrying this T cell receptor beta chain is one. The V gene's germline CDR1 is GTSNPN and CDR2 SVGIG (reference sequence). Trimming cost V 2 bases and J 4 bases; bases outside gene matches: 8. This CDR3 spans 15 amino acids. The data belong to a study of blood T cell repertoires in COVID-19. TCRdb keeps only in-frame clones here, not all; method: immunoSEQ multiplex PCR. The table records 450,000 to 500,000 clones, 87% of them present only once. Sequencing was carried out using PBMCs or T cells enriched from blood (not recorded which). The chain couples TRBV30 to TRBJ2-3; 8 nucleotides line up with TRBD2. This clonotype originated in a woman under 30 who had recovered from COVID-19. CDR3: CAWSPRTSPSDTQYF. The CDR3 DNA follows: TGTGCCTGGAGTCCCCGGACTAGCCCGTCAGATACGCAGTATTTT.